The clone carrying this T cell receptor beta chain was seen just once. Its antigen is as yet unknown. The data were obtained in a study of T cell responses to AZD1222 COVID-19 vaccine. Turning to the study itself: The study pooled second doses at about 4 or about 12 weeks.

V was shortened by 4 bases and J by 3 bases, with 13 bases between the two germline ends. This CDR3 spans 15 amino acids. Germline lookup yields CDR1 SGHRS and CDR2 YFSETQ. The protocol was immunoSEQ multiplex PCR, while the TCRdb copy is restricted to in-frame clones and leaves out a portion. Of approximately 130,000 clones listed, around 90% are singletons. Broader study findings: Once two AZD1222 doses were given, Spike-specific TCR breadth and depth went up. Repertoires were collected only later (after the peak T cell response had occurred). Reportedly, nearly half of unique spike TCRs recognized epitopes outside B.1.351/B.1.1.7 mutations.

This receptor was identified in an adult in good health. Here the sequenced sample was peripheral blood, taken on day 0 of AZD1222 vaccination. The chain uses TRBV5-1 and TRBJ1-4; maybe TRBD1 (6 bases). The CDR3 spells CASSPLTGSNEKLFF. CDR3 DNA: TGCGCCAGCAGCCCCCTTACAGGGTCTAATGAAAAACTGTTTTTT.